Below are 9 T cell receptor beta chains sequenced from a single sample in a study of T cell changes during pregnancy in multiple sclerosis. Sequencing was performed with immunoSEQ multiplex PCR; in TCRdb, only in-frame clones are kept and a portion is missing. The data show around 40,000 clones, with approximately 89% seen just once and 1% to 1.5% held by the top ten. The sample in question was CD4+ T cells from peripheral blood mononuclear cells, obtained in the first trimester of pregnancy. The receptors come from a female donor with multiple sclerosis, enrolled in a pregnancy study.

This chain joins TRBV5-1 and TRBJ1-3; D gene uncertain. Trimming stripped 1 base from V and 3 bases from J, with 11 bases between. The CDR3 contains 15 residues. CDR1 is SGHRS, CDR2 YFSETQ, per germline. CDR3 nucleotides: TGCGCCAGCAGCTTGTGGCCGAGCGGTGGAAACACCATATATTTT. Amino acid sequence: CASSLWPSGGNTIYF.

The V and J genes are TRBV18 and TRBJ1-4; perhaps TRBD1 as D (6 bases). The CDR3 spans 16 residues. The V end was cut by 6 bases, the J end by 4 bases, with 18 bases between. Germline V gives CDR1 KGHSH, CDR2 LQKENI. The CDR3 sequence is CASSQTTPRGNEKLFF. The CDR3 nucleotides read TGTGCCAGCTCTCAAACGACCCCCAGGGGTAATGAAAAACTGTTTTTT.

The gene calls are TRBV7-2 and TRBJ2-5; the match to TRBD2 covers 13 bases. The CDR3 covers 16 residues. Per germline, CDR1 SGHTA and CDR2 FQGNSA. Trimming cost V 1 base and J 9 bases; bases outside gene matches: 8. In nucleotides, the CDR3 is TGTGCCAGCAGCTTAGAACTGACTAGCGGGGGGATGGCCCAGTACTTC. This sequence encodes CASSLELTSGGMAQYF.

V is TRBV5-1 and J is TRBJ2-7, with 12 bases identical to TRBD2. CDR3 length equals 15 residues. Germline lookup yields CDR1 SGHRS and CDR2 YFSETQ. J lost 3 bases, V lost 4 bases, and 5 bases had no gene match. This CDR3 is CASSLAGGPNYEQYF. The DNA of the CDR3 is TGCGCCAGCAGCCTAGCGGGAGGGCCCAACTACGAGCAGTACTTC.

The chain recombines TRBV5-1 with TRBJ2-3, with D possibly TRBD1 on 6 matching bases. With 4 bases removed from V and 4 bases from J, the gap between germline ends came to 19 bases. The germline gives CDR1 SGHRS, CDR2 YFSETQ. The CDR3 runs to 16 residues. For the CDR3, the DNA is TGCGCCAGCAGCGTACAACAGGGTGTAGGGGCAGATACGCAGTATTTT. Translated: CASSVQQGVGADTQYF. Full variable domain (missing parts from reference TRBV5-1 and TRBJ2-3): KAGVTQTPRYLIKTRGQQVTLSCSPISGHRSVSWYQQTPGQGLQFLFEYFSETQRNKGNFPGRFSGRQFSNSRSEMNVSTLELGDSALYLCASSVQQGVGADTQYFGPGTRLTVL.

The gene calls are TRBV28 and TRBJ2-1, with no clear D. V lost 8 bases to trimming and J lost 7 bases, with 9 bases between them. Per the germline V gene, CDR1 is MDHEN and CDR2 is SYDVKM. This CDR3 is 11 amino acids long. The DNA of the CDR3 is TGTGCCAGCCTTTTGCGAAATGAGCAGTTCTTC. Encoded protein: CASLLRNEQFF.

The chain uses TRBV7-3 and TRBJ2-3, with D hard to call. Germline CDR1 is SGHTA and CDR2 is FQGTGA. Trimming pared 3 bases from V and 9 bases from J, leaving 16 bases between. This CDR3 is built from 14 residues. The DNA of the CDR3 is TGTGCCAGCAGCTTTGGCGTGGAGCCCCCGACGCAGTATTTT. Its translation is CASSFGVEPPTQYF. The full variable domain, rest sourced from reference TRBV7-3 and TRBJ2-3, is GAGVSQTPSNKVTEKGKYVELRCDPISGHTALYWYRQSLGQGPEFLIYFQGTGAADDSGLPNDRFFAVRPEGSVSTLKIQRTERGDSAVYLCASSFGVEPPTQYFGPGTRLTVL.

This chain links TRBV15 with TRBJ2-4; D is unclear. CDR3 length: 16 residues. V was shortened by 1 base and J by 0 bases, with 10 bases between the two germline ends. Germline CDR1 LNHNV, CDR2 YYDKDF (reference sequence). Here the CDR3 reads CATSRVRSLAKNIQYF. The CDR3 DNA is TGTGCCACCAGCAGAGTCAGAAGTTTAGCCAAAAACATTCAGTACTTC.

The CDR3 DNA follows: TGTGCCAGTAGTACTACCCAAGACAGGGTGTACGAGCAGTACTTC. Translation gives CASSTTQDRVYEQYF. The rearrangement links TRBV19 to TRBJ2-7, with TRBD1 identical over 7 bases. The junction had 10 bases not matched to a gene; V was cut back by 4 bases and J by 4 bases. Germline CDR1 is LNHDA and CDR2 is SQIVND (reference sequence). The CDR3 contains 15 residues.